Given below is one T cell receptor (beta chain) in context. What it recognizes is unknown. The record originates from a study of graft-versus-host responses after intestinal transplantation. Looking at the study overall: For 2 to 4 years after anti-thymocyte globulin induction, all recipients took tacrolimus and steroids.

General study results and limits: Recipient marrow showed GvH clones, some seen first in ileum or blood. High graft-versus-host to host-versus-graft clonal ratios were found in allografts of patients who had graft-donor T cell macrochimerism. Early post-transplant HvG declines showed an association with peak circulating GvH clone levels.

Trimming took 3 bases from V and 8 from J, leaving 15 bases between them. Germline V gives CDR1 SGHKS, CDR2 YYEKEE (reference sequence). The CDR3 loop spans 14 amino acids. TCRdb keeps only in-frame clones here, not all; method: immunoSEQ multiplex PCR. The table has around 100,000 clones, more than 85% seen once. The sequence was obtained from a human donor who was the organ donor for an intestinal transplant. The chain is built from TRBV5-5 and TRBJ2-1; D is undetermined. The sequenced sample was unstimulated CD4+ T cells sorted from spleen or lymph node cells, obtained before transplant. CDR3 loop: CASSYFGSVDEQFF. Written as DNA, the CDR3 is TGTGCCAGCAGCTATTTCGGCTCCGTGGATGAGCAGTTCTTC.